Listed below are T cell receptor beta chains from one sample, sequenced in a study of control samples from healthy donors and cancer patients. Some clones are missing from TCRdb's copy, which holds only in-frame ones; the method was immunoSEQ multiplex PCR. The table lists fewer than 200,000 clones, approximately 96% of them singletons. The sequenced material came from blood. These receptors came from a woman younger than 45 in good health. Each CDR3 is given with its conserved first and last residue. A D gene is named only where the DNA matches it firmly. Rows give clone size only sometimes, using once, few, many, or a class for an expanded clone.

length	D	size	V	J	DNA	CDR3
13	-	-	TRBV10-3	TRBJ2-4	TGTGCCATCAGTGATTTTGGGCAAAACATTCAGTACTTC	CAISDFGQNIQYF
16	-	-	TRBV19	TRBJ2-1	TGTGCCAGTAGTATAGGGGGGCGAGGACAGAACAATGAGCAGTTCTTC	CASSIGGRGQNNEQFF
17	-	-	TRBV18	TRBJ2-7	TGTGCCAGCTCACCGGAACGAACCGGGACGAGGATCTACGAGCAGTACTTC	CASSPERTGTRIYEQYF
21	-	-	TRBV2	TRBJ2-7	TGTGCCAGCAGTTATTCCCCACTGGACAGGGGAAGCCTAGCGGGATTCTACGAGCAGTACTTC	CASSYSPLDRGSLAGFYEQYF
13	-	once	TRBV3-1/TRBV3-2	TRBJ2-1	TGTGCCAGCAGCCAAGGCTACTACAATGAGCAGTTCTTC	CASSQGYYNEQFF
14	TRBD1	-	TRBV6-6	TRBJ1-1	TGTGCCAGCAGTTACGGGACAGGGTGGACTGAAGCTTTCTTT	CASSYGTGWTEAFF
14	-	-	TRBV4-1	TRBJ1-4	TGCGCCAGCAGCCAAGTAGGGAGCAATGAAAAACTGTTTTTT	CASSQVGSNEKLFF
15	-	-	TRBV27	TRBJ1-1	TGTGCCAGCAGTTTATACGGGGGGTCGATCACTGAAGCTTTCTTT	CASSLYGGSITEAFF
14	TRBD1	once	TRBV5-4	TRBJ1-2	TGTGCCAGCAGCATGACAGGGGCGAACTATGGCTACACCTTC	CASSMTGANYGYTF
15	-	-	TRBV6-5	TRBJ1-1	TGTGCCAGCAGTTACGGTGGGGGCATGAACACTGAAGCTTTCTTT	CASSYGGGMNTEAFF
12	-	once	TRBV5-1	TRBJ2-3	TGCGCCAGCAGCGCGGACACAGATACGCAGTATTTT	CASSADTDTQYF
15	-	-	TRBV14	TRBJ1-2	TGTGCCAGCAGCCATTTCCGGGACGACCTCTATGGCTACACCTTC	CASSHFRDDLYGYTF
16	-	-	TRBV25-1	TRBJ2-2	TGTGCCAGCAGTGAATTAGCGGCAGGGGTGAGCGGGGAGCTGTTTTTT	CASSELAAGVSGELFF
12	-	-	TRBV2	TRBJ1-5	TGTGCCAGCAGTGAACTGCGGCAGTCCCAGCATTTT	CASSELRQSQHF
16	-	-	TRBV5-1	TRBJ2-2	TGCGCCAGCAGCTTGGTGGGGGGCGCGTATCCCGGGGAGCTGTTTTTT	CASSLVGGAYPGELFF
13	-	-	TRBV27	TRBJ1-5	TGTGCCAGCAGTTTATCTTGGGATCAGCCCCAGCATTTT	CASSLSWDQPQHF
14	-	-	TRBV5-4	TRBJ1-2	TGTGCCAGCAGCTCTGACAGGTTTTACTATGGCTACACCTTC	CASSSDRFYYGYTF
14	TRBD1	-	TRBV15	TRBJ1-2	TGTGCCACCAGCGAGAGACAGGGTTTGGATGGCTACACCTTC	CATSERQGLDGYTF
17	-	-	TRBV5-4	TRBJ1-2	TGTGCCAGCAGCTCCCCCCCGGGGGGCGCCCAGAACTATGGCTACACCTTC	CASSSPPGGAQNYGYTF
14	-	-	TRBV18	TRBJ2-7	TGTGCCAGCTCACTGACCGTTCTCTCGGGGGAGCAGTACTTC	CASSLTVLSGEQYF
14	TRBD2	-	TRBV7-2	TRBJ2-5	TGTGCCAGCAGCTTTGGCGGGGGGGCCGAGACCCAGTACTTC	CASSFGGGAETQYF
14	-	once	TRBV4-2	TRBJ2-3	TGTGCCAGCAGCCAAGCCCTGGGCACAGATACGCAGTATTTT	CASSQALGTDTQYF
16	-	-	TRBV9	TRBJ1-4	TGTGCCAGCAGCACCTCCGGCAGTCCAACTAATGAAAAACTGTTTTTT	CASSTSGSPTNEKLFF
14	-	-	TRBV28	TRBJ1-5	TGTGCCAGCAGTTTAATCGGGCACTATCAGCCCCAGCATTTT	CASSLIGHYQPQHF
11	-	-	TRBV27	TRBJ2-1	TGTGCCAGCCGAAATGGATATGAGCAGTTCTTC	CASRNGYEQFF
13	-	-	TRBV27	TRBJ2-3	TGTGCCAGCAGTCGAACAGGGATGGATACGCAGTATTTT	CASSRTGMDTQYF
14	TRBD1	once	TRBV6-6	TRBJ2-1	TGTGCCAGCACCACAGGGGGCCCTTACAATGAGCAGTTCTTC	CASTTGGPYNEQFF
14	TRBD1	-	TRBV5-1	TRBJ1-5	TGCGCCAGCAGCTCGACAGGGCCCGATCAGCCCCAGCATTTT	CASSSTGPDQPQHF